The source of this T cell receptor (beta chain) is a study of T cells in Graves' hyperthyroidism and ophthalmopathy. This clonotype has at least ten counts. Its antigen is not known. Looked up from germline, CDR1 is DFQATT and CDR2 is SNEGSKA (reference sequence). Trimming removed 3 bases at V and 3 bases at J, with 5 bases between. The CDR3 extends over 12 amino acids. Study-wide results and limits: The authors' 13 V-J model separated ophthalmopathy from stable hyperthyroidism.

Participants, patients aged 18 to 65, had newly diagnosed hyperthyroidism with a duration under 2 months. Template material for amplifying TCR beta CDR3 regions consisted of RNA transcripts. Primed by the HTBI set, a first-round RT-PCR was run on the TCR CDR3. TCRdb recomputed calls from the multiplex PCR reads with MiXCR, one row per CDR3 protein. The sample lists around 340,000 distinct CDR3 sequences; 17% were seen once. The rearrangement links TRBV20-1 to TRBJ2-2; unclear D gene. Source material: blood. The sequence came from a woman younger than 45 with Graves' hyperthyroidism that later progressed to Graves' ophthalmopathy. The CDR3 region is CSAREYTGELFF. CDR3 coding DNA: TGCAGTGCTAGGGAGTACACCGGGGAGCTGTTTTTT.